This TCR beta chain was retrieved from a study of Ad26.COV2.S vaccination and SARS-CoV-2 variants. At the level of the study: The Ad26.COV2.S arm of the COV1001 trial was where the donor was placed. The vaccine Ad26.COV2.S was put into the muscle once, or twice with 56 days between. General study findings and limits: Analyses that measured TCR breadth and depth may have underestimated total T cell responses. Non-spike TCR breadth did not differ much between vaccine and placebo recipients.

Some clones are missing from TCRdb's copy, which holds only in-frame ones; the method was immunoSEQ multiplex PCR. The repertoire holds about 460,000 clones, with roughly nine tenths as singletons. Notes on this clone: Its antigen is currently unknown.

CDR3 length equals 15 residues. The germline CDR1 and CDR2 sequences are SGHDT and YYEEEE. Trimming shortened V by 2 bases and J by 1 base, and 12 bases separated the two germline ends. Treatment indicated: around 19 received Ad26.COV2.S at low or high dose, single or two shots; roughly 5 received placebo; per-sample allocation not given. Day 63 after the first vaccine or placebo injection was the time point for sampling. The chain is built from TRBV5-6 and TRBJ1-2; D ambiguous. The origin of this receptor is a person aged 18 to 59 who received the Ad26.COV2.S COVID-19 vaccine or a placebo. The sample in question was peripheral blood, obtained in a trial of Ad26.COV2.S vaccine versus placebo. The chain's CDR3 is CASSFLGFDNYGYTF. For the CDR3, the DNA is TGTGCCAGCAGCTTTTTGGGTTTCGATAACTATGGCTACACCTTC.